The 32 T cell receptor beta chains listed next were all sequenced from one sample in a study of CD8 T cells in Susac syndrome. Random hexamers were used to reverse transcribe an amount of roughly 0.5 to 1 ug RNA. Via MiXCR, TCRdb re-called the immunoSEQ multiplex PCR reads, giving one row per CDR3 protein. The repertoire holds about 200,000 distinct CDR3 sequences, around 90% seen once, with about 0.12% in the top ten. The specimen was CD8+ T cells from PBMCs. Every receptor here comes from a human donor with multiple sclerosis.

This rearrangement joins TRBV10-3 to TRBJ2-7, with 10 bases fitting TRBD1. The CDR3 runs 17 residues. The germline V gene encodes CDR1 ENHRY and CDR2 SYGVKD. Trimming removed 3 bases from V and 1 base from J; junction bases left unmatched: 9. The CDR3 loop is CAISDVEGTGVSYEQYF. As DNA, the CDR3 is TGTGCCATCAGTGACGTCGAGGGGACAGGGGTTTCCTACGAGCAGTACTTC.

The chain links TRBV7-9 to TRBJ2-2; D gene ambiguous. The CDR3 spans 16 residues. The V gene lost 5 bases and the J gene lost 5 bases, with 18 bases spanning the gap. The germline gives CDR1 SEHNR, CDR2 FQNEAQ (reference sequence). The DNA of the CDR3 is TGTGCCAGCAGCACACCAAATCAGCATGGGACCGGGGAGCTGTTTTTT. This sequence encodes CASSTPNQHGTGELFF. Full variable domain (missing parts from reference TRBV7-9 and TRBJ2-2): DTGVSQNPRHKITKRGQNVTFRCDPISEHNRLYWYRQTLGQGPEFLTYFQNEAQLEKSRLLSDRFSAERPKGSFSTLEIQRTEQGDSAMYLCASSTPNQHGTGELFFGEGSRLTVL.

The rearrangement links TRBV3-1 to TRBJ2-1; 7 bases are shared with TRBD2. Germline CDR1 reads LGHDT; CDR2 reads YNNKEL (reference sequence). J gave up 10 bases and V 0 bases, and 6 bases lay outside the gene matches. The CDR3 length is 14 residues. CDR3 DNA sequence: TGTGCCAGCAGCCAAGATTGGGGTAGCGGGGAGCAGTTCTTC. The encoded protein is CASSQDWGSGEQFF.

CDR3 in DNA: TGTGCCAGCAGCTTAGGACAGGGGGCGCGCAATGAGCAGTTCTTC. Protein product: CASSLGQGARNEQFF. The genes are TRBV7-9 and TRBJ2-1; the match to TRBD1 covers 10 bases. Germline trimming cut 1 base from V and 6 bases from J; bases unmatched to any gene: 3. The CDR3 contains 15 residues. Germline lookup yields CDR1 SEHNR and CDR2 FQNEAQ (reference sequence).

V gene TRBV5-1 combines with J gene TRBJ2-2; D remains ambiguous. The V gene's germline CDR1 is SGHRS and CDR2 YFSETQ. There are 13 residues in the CDR3. The germline V and J ends were trimmed by 3 bases and 5 bases, with 8 bases remaining between them. The CDR3 DNA sequence: TGCGCCAGCAGCTACGGACCTACCGGGGAGCTGTTTTTT. It encodes CASSYGPTGELFF.

The chain employs TRBV4-2 and TRBJ2-2; 7 bases are shared with TRBD2. With V trimmed by 1 base and J by 6 bases, 5 bases remained unmatched. The CDR3 covers 15 residues. Germline CDR1 is LGHNA and CDR2 is YNFKEQ. CDR3 sequence (DNA): TGTGCCAGCAGCCAAGTAGGACTAGTGGCCGGGGAGCTGTTTTTT. Amino acid sequence: CASSQVGLVAGELFF.

The chain is built from TRBV4-2 and TRBJ2-1, with 10 bases fitting TRBD2. CDR3 size: 15 residues. Germline CDR1 reads LGHNA; CDR2 reads YNFKEQ. With 6 bases clipped from V and 4 bases from J, the junction kept 6 bases outside the gene matches. The chain's CDR3 is CASRPSGSSYNEQFF. The CDR3 region has the DNA TGTGCCAGCAGACCTAGCGGGAGTTCGTACAATGAGCAGTTCTTC.

V usage is TRBV7-9 and J usage is TRBJ2-1; 8 bases match TRBD2. V shed 3 bases, J shed 2 bases, and the junction held 9 bases outside the gene matches. Germline CDR1 and CDR2: SEHNR and FQNEAQ (reference sequence). This CDR3 contains 17 residues. CDR3 nucleotides: TGTGCCAGCAGCTTTCCCGGGAGGGACGCTGCCTACAATGAGCAGTTCTTC. Translation: CASSFPGRDAAYNEQFF.

V is TRBV13 and J is TRBJ1-5, with TRBD1 matching 7 bases. Looked up from germline, CDR1 is PRHDT and CDR2 is FYEKMQ (reference sequence). Trimming at V came to 4 bases and at J to 6 bases, leaving 15 bases not matched to a gene. The CDR3 has 17 residues. This CDR3 reads CASSSQAGSAGGQPQHF. For the CDR3, the DNA is TGTGCCAGCAGCTCCCAGGCGGGTTCGGCAGGGGGTCAGCCCCAGCATTTT.

The V and J genes are TRBV12-5 and TRBJ2-3; 9 nucleotides line up with TRBD1. Unmatched junction bases numbered 7, after V lost 6 bases and J lost 6 bases. This CDR3 has 14 residues. Germline CDR1 is LGHNT and CDR2 is FRNRAP. The CDR3 coding sequence is TGTGCTAGTGGCCCTTCCGGGACAGGGGATACGCAGTATTTT. Encoded protein: CASGPSGTGDTQYF.

The J gene is TRBJ2-7, the V gene TRBV6-5; 7 nucleotides agree with TRBD1. The junction had 3 bases not matched to a gene; V was cut back by 2 bases and J by 2 bases. CDR1 is MNHEY, CDR2 SVGAGI, per germline. The CDR3 contains 14 residues. DNA of the CDR3: TGTGCCAGCAGTTACGGGACAGCGACCTACGAGCAGTACTTC. Translating it yields CASSYGTATYEQYF.

The chain links TRBV5-6 to TRBJ2-2; tentatively, D is TRBD1 or TRBD2 (5 bases each). The CDR3 runs 19 residues. Between the trimmed V and J ends, which lost 1 base and 0 bases, there was a span of 19 bases. The germline V gene encodes CDR1 SGHDT and CDR2 YYEEEE. The chain's CDR3 is CASSLSREGRVSNTGELFF. In nucleotides, the CDR3 is TGTGCCAGCAGCTTGAGTCGAGAGGGGCGGGTATCGAACACCGGGGAGCTGTTTTTT.

In this sample, this clonotype turned up a few times. V is TRBV18 and J is TRBJ2-5; D not resolved. The CDR3 totals 12 residues. Germline V gene sequence: CDR1 KGHSH, CDR2 LQKENI. Trimming removed 3 bases at V and 0 bases at J, with 2 bases between. This CDR3 is CASSPDQETQYF. CDR3 nucleotides: TGTGCCAGCTCACCGGACCAAGAGACCCAGTACTTC.

The chain couples TRBV12-3 or TRBV12-4 to TRBJ1-2, with D hard to call. The CDR3 runs to 16 residues. The V end was cut by 1 base, the J end by 4 bases, with 16 bases between. Here the CDR3 DNA reads TGTGCCAGCAGTTTAGGTCCGGAAGAGTCAGGCTATGGCTACACCTTC. Protein sequence: CASSLGPEESGYGYTF.

The genes are TRBV6-5 and TRBJ2-7; D is perhaps TRBD1 (6 bases). Per germline, CDR1 MNHEY and CDR2 SVGAGI. Trimming stripped 8 bases from V and 6 bases from J, with 17 bases between. There are 13 residues in the CDR3. Here the CDR3 reads CASLGSIGGEQYF. The CDR3 nucleotides read TGTGCCAGCCTAGGTAGCATAGGGGGCGAGCAGTACTTC.

V usage is TRBV11-2 and J usage is TRBJ2-7; 13 bases agree with TRBD2. Germline CDR1 reads SGHAT; CDR2 reads FQNNGV. The CDR3 sequence is 15 residues long. The V and J ends lost 3 bases and 7 bases, in that order; junction bases with no gene match: 6. The CDR3 is CASSLQGLAGPEQYF. The DNA of the CDR3 is TGTGCCAGCAGCTTGCAGGGACTAGCGGGGCCTGAGCAGTACTTC.

This clonotype came up once. The chain carries TRBV5-5 and TRBJ2-1; 10 nucleotides align to TRBD1. After removal of 0 bases from V and 9 bases from J, the junction contained 6 bases not matched to a gene. Germline CDR1 is SGHKS and CDR2 is YYEKEE (reference sequence). The CDR3 runs 15 residues. This chain's CDR3 is CASSLASGQGFEQFF. The CDR3 DNA reads TGTGCCAGCAGCTTGGCATCGGGACAGGGGTTTGAGCAGTTCTTC.

The V and J genes are TRBV20-1 and TRBJ2-5; D possibly matches TRBD1 or TRBD2 (6 bases each). The CDR3 is 12 amino acids. V lost 6 bases and J lost 5, with 13 bases in between. Germline CDR1 is DFQATT and CDR2 is SNEGSKA (reference sequence). CDR3 protein: CSAWGAGETQYF. In DNA, the CDR3 is TGCAGTGCCTGGGGGGCGGGGGAGACCCAGTACTTC.

The chain couples TRBV15 to TRBJ1-6; tentatively, D is TRBD1 (6 bases). The CDR3 extends over 15 amino acids. The germline CDR1 and CDR2 sequences are LNHNV and YYDKDF (reference sequence). V was cut by 3 bases and J by 6 bases, with 12 bases left in between. CDR3 sequence reads: CATSRTDSLNSPLHF. DNA of the CDR3: TGTGCCACCAGCAGGACGGACAGCCTTAATTCACCCCTCCACTTT.

V and J are TRBV9 and TRBJ2-5, with D unresolved. CDR3 length equals 14 residues. Germline V CDR1 and CDR2: SGDLS, YYNGEE. Trimming left V 0 bases short and J 1 base short, with 7 bases between. This chain's CDR3 is CASSVADPQETQYF. DNA of the CDR3: TGTGCCAGCAGCGTAGCCGACCCCCAAGAGACCCAGTACTTC.

The rearrangement uses TRBV30 and TRBJ2-1; 10 bases are a match to TRBD1. The CDR3 is 13 residues long. V lost 3 bases and J lost 7; bases outside the gene matches: 3. The V gene's germline CDR1 is GTSNPN and CDR2 SVGIG (reference sequence). The DNA for the CDR3 is TGTGCCTGGAGCTGGGACAGGGGAAATGAGCAGTTCTTC. Its protein product is CAWSWDRGNEQFF.

The J gene is TRBJ1-3, the V gene TRBV14; D may be TRBD1 (5 bases). From germline, CDR1 is SGHDN and CDR2 FVKESK. The CDR3 is 16 residues long. Trimming pared 1 base from V and 2 bases from J, leaving 12 bases between. The CDR3 spells CASSQVFYRTGNTIYF. CDR3 DNA: TGTGCCAGCAGCCAAGTTTTCTACAGGACTGGAAACACCATATATTTT.

The chain is built from TRBV10-3 and TRBJ2-5; 9 bases map to TRBD1. J gave up 4 bases and V 0 bases, and 6 bases lay outside the gene matches. This CDR3 has 16 amino acids. The germline gives CDR1 ENHRY, CDR2 SYGVKD. CDR3 residues: CAISESGGQGPETQYF. For the CDR3, the DNA is TGTGCCATCAGTGAGTCAGGGGGACAGGGTCCAGAGACCCAGTACTTC.

This sequence joins TRBV7-9 and TRBJ2-3; weak D call: TRBD1 (7 bases). Germline V gene sequence: CDR1 SEHNR, CDR2 FQNEAQ (reference sequence). Trimming removed 6 bases from V and 4 bases from J, with 17 bases in between. The CDR3 contains 15 residues. The CDR3 nucleotides are TGTGCCAGCAGGACCCGGACAGGAGGGGCAGATACGCAGTATTTT. This codes for CASRTRTGGADTQYF.

The chain combines TRBV2 with TRBJ2-7, with a possible D match to TRBD1 (6 bases). CDR1 SNHLY and CDR2 FYNNEI come from the germline V gene. CDR3 length: 15 residues. Trimming took 6 bases from V and 1 from J, leaving 16 bases between them. The DNA for the CDR3 is TGTGCCAGCAGCGATCAGGACAGCCCGTCCTACGAGCAGTACTTC. It specifies CASSDQDSPSYEQYF.

The V call is TRBV7-3, the J call TRBJ2-2, with D tentatively TRBD2 (5 bases). CDR3 length: 17 residues. Germline V gene lookup returns CDR1 SGHTA and CDR2 FQGTGA. V gave up 2 bases and J gave up 4 bases, with 17 bases separating them. CDR3 protein: CASSLSPGLGPTGELFF. For the CDR3, the DNA is TGTGCCAGCAGCTTATCACCCGGACTCGGACCCACCGGGGAGCTGTTTTTT. The entire variable domain, with the rest obtained from reference TRBV7-3 and TRBJ2-2, is as follows: GAGVSQTPSNKVTEKGKYVELRCDPISGHTALYWYRQSLGQGPEFLIYFQGTGAADDSGLPNDRFFAVRPEGSVSTLKIQRTERGDSAVYLCASSLSPGLGPTGELFFGEGSRLTVL.

The chain employs TRBV4-3 and TRBJ1-4; D is ambiguous. V was cut by 0 bases and J by 8 bases, with 7 bases left in between. CDR3 length: 13 residues. Germline lookup yields CDR1 LGHNA and CDR2 YSLEER. The CDR3, as DNA: TGCGCCAGCAGCCAAGATCGAAACGAAAAACTGTTTTTT. Translation: CASSQDRNEKLFF.

CDR3 amino acids: CASSQERLLVGTDTQYF. The CDR3 DNA reads as TGTGCCAGCAGCCAAGAACGCCTGCTGGTGGGCACAGATACGCAGTATTTT. The rearrangement links TRBV3-1 to TRBJ2-3, with no clear D. The CDR3 covers 17 residues. V lost 0 bases, J lost 1 base, and 14 bases lay in between. Germline CDR1 LGHDT, CDR2 YNNKEL (reference sequence).

CDR3 loop: CASSQTSGSNEQFF. Here the CDR3 DNA reads TGTGCCAGCAGCCAGACTAGCGGGTCAAATGAGCAGTTCTTC. The chain carries TRBV7-3 and TRBJ2-1; TRBD2 aligns across 10 bases. Germline loops: CDR1 SGHTA, CDR2 FQGTGA. J was trimmed by 7 bases and V by 5 bases; bases with no gene match: 5. This CDR3 region has 14 residues.

The chain combines TRBV29-1 with TRBJ2-2; D gene unclear. The CDR3 has 11 amino acids. Germline values: CDR1 SQVTM, CDR2 ANQGSEA. V dropped 4 bases and J dropped 3 bases, with 3 bases sitting between them. DNA of the CDR3: TGCAGCGTTGGACACACCGGGGAGCTGTTTTTT. Its translation is CSVGHTGELFF.

The chain carries TRBV12-3 or TRBV12-4 and TRBJ1-1; D is uncertain. With 1 base removed from V and 0 bases from J, the gap between germline ends came to 3 bases. This CDR3 contains 13 residues. CDR3 residues: CASSLELNTEAFF. The CDR3 nucleotides are TGTGCCAGCAGTTTAGAGCTGAACACTGAAGCTTTCTTT.

The rearrangement uses TRBV6-5 and TRBJ2-3, with TRBD2 matching over 9 bases. Unmatched junction bases numbered 11, after V lost 5 bases and J lost 11 bases. The CDR3 runs 14 residues. Germline V gives CDR1 MNHEY, CDR2 SVGAGI. The chain's CDR3 is CASSHPGTSYGQYF. The DNA of the CDR3 is TGTGCCAGCAGTCATCCCGGGACTAGCTATGGGCAGTATTTT.